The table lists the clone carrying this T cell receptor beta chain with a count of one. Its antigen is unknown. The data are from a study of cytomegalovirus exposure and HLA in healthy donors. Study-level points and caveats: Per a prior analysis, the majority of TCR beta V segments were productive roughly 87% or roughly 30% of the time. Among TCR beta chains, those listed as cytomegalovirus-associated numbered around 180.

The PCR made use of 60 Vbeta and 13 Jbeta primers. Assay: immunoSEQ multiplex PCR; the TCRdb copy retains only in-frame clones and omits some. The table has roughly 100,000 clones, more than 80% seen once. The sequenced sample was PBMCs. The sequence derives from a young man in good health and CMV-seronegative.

For the CDR3, the DNA is TGTGCCAGCAGTCGGCCGGGACAGGAGTATGGCTACACCTTC. Translation: CASSRPGQEYGYTF. The rearrangement links TRBV6-5 to TRBJ1-2; 8 nucleotides line up with TRBD1. J lost 5 bases, V lost 5 bases, and 7 bases had no gene match. The CDR3 runs 14 residues. CDR1 is MNHEY, CDR2 SVGAGI, per germline.